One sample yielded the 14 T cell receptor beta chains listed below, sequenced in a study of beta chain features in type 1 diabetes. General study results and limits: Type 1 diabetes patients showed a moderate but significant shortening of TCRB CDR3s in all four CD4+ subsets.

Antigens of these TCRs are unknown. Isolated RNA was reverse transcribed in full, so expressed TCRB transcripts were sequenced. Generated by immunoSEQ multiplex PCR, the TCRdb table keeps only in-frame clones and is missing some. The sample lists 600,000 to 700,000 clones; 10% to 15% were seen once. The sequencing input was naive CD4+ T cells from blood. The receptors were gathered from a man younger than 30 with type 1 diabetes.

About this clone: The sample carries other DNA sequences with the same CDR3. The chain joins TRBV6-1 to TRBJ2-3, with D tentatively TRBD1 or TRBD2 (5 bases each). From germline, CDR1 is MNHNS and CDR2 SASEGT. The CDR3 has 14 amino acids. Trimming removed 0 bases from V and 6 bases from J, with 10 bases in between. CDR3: CASSEAGVPDTQYF. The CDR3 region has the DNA TGTGCCAGCAGTGAAGCGGGGGTCCCCGATACGCAGTATTTT.

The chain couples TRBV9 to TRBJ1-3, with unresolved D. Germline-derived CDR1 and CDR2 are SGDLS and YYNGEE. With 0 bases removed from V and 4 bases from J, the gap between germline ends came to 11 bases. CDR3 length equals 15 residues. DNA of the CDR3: TGTGCCAGCAGCGTAGACATTAGCTCCGGAAACACCATATATTTT. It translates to CASSVDISSGNTIYF.

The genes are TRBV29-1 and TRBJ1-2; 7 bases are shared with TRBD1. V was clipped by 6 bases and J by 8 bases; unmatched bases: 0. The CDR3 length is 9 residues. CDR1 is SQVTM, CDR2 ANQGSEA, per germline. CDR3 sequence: CSVDRGYTF. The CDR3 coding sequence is TGCAGCGTGGACAGGGGCTACACCTTC.

In nucleotides, the CDR3 is TGTGCCAGCAGCTTCGGAAGGACTGAAGCTTTCTTT. Translating gives CASSFGRTEAFF. This rearrangement joins TRBV7-2 to TRBJ1-1; D not certain. The length of the CDR3 is 12 residues. Germline CDR1 is SGHTA and CDR2 is FQGNSA. V shed 3 bases and J shed 5 bases, with 7 bases lying between them.

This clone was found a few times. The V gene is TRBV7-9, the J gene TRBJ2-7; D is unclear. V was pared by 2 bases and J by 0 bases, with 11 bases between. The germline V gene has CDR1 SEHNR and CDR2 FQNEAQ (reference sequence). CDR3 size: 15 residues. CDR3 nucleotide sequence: TGTGCCAGCAGCTTACCAGGAAGGAGCTCCTACGAGCAGTACTTC. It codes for CASSLPGRSSYEQYF.

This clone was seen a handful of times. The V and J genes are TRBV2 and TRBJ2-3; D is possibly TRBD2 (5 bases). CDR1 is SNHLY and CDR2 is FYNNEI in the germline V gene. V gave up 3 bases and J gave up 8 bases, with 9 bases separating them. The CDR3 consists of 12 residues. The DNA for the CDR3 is TGTGCCAGCAGTGATGAGGGTCCTACGCAGTATTTT. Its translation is CASSDEGPTQYF.

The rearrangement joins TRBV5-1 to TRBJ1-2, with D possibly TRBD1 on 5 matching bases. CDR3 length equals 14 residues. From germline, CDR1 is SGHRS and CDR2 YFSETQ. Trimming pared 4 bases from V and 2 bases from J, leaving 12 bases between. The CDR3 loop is CASSARQGNYGYTF. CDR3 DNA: TGCGCCAGCAGCGCCAGGCAGGGAAACTATGGCTACACCTTC.

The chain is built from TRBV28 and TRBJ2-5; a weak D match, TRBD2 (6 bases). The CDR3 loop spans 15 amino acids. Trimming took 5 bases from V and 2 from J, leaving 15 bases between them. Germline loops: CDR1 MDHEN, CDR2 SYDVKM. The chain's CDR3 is CASSPPTGEQETQYF. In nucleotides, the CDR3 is TGTGCCAGCAGTCCCCCAACGGGGGAGCAAGAGACCCAGTACTTC.

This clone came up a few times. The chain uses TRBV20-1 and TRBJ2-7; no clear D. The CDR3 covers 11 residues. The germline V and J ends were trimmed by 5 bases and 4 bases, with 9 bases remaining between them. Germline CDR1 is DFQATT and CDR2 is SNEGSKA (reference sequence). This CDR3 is CSAEDGYEQYF. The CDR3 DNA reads TGCAGTGCTGAGGACGGATACGAGCAGTACTTC.

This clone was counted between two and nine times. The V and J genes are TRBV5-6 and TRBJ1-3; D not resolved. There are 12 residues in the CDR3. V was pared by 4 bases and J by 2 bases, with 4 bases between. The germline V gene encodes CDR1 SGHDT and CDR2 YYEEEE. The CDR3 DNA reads TGTGCCAGCAGCGTTGCTGGAAACACCATATATTTT. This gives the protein CASSVAGNTIYF.

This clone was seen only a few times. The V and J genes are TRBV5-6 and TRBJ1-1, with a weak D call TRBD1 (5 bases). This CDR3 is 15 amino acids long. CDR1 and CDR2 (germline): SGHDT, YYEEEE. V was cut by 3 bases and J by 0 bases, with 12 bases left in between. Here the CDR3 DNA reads TGTGCCAGCAGCTACCGACAGAGAATGAACACTGAAGCTTTCTTT. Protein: CASSYRQRMNTEAFF. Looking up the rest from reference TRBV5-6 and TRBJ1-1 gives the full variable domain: DAGVTQSPTHLIKTRGQQVTLRCSPKSGHDTVSWYQQALGQGPQFIFQYYEEEERQRGNFPDRFSGHQFPNYSSELNVNALLLGDSALYLCASSYRQRMNTEAFFGQGTRLTVV.

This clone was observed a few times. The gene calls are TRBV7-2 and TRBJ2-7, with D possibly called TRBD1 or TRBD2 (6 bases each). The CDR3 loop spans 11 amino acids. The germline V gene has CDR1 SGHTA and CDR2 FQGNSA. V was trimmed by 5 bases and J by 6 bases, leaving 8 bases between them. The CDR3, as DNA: TGTGCCAGCAGCGAGGGGGGCGAGCAGTACTTC. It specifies CASSEGGEQYF.

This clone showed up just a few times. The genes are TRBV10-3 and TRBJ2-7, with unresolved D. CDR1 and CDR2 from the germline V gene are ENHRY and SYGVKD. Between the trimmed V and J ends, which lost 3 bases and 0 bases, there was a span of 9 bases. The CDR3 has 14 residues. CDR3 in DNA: TGTGCCATCAGTGACTCGACATCCTCCTACGAGCAGTACTTC. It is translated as CAISDSTSSYEQYF.

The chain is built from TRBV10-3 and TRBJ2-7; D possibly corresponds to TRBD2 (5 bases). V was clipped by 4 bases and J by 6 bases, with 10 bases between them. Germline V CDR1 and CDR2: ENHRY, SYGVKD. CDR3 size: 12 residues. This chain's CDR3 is CAISAFEGEQYF. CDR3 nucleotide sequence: TGTGCCATCAGTGCATTTGAGGGCGAGCAGTACTTC.